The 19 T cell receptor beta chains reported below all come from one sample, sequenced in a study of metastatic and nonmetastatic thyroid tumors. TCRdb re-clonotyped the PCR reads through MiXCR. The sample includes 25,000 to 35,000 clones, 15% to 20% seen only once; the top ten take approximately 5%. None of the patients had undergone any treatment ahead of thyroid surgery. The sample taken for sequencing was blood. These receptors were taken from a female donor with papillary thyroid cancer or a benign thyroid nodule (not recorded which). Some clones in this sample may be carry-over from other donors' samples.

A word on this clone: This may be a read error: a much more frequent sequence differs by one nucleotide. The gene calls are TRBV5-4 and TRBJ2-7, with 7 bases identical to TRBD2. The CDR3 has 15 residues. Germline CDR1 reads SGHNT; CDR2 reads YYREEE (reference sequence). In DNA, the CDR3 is TGTGCCAGCAGCTTGGAGGGACTATCAGCCTACGAGCAGCACTTC. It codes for CASSLEGLSAYEQHF.

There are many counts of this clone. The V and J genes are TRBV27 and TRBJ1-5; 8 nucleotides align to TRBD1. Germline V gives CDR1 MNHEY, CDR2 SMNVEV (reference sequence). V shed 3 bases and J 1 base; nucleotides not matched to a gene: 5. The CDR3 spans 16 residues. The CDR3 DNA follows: TGTGCCAGCAGTTTGGGACAGGCCTCAAGCAATCAGCCCCAGCATTTT. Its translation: CASSLGQASSNQPQHF.

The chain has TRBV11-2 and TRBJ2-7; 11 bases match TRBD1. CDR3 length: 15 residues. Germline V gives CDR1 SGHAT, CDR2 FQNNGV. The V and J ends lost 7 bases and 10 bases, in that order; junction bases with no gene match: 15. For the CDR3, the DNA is TGTGCCAGCACCTGTATTGGACAGGGGGCGTGGGACCAGTACTTC. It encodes CASTCIGQGAWDQYF.

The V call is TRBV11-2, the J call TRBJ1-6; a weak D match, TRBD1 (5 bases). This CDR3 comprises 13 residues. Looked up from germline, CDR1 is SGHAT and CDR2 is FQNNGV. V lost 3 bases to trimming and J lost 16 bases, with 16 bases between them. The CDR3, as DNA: TGTGCCAGCAGCTTTGGGACTTCGGGACCACTCCACTTT. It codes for CASSFGTSGPLHF.

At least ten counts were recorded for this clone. DNA for the CDR3: TGTGCCACCAGCTTCAGTCGGGACCCCAACTACGAGCAGTACTTC. This codes for CATSFSRDPNYEQYF. The gene calls are TRBV15 and TRBJ2-7, with D possibly called TRBD1 or TRBD2 (5 bases each). CDR1 and CDR2 from the germline V gene are LNHNV and YYDKDF (reference sequence). With 5 bases removed from V and 3 bases from J, the gap between germline ends came to 17 bases. The CDR3 has 15 residues.

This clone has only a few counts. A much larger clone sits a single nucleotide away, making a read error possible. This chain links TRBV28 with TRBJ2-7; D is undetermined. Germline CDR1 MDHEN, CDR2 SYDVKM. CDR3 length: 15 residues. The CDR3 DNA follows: TGTGCCAGCAGTTTATCTGGGTGGCATGGCTACGAGCAATACTTC. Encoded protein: CASSLSGWHGYEQYF. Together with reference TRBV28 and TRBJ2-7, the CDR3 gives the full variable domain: DVKVTQSSRYLVKRTGEKVFLECVQDMDHENMFWYRQDPGLGLRLIYFSYDVKMKEKGDIPEGYSVSREKKERFSLILESASTNQTSMYLCASSLSGWHGYEQYFGPGTRLTVT.

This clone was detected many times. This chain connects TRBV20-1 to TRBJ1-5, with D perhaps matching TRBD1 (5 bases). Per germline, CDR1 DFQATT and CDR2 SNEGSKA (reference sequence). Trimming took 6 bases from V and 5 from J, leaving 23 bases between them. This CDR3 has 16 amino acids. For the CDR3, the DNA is TGCAGTGCCCTGCACCCTTTGGCAGGGCAATATCAGCCCCAGCATTTT. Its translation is CSALHPLAGQYQPQHF.

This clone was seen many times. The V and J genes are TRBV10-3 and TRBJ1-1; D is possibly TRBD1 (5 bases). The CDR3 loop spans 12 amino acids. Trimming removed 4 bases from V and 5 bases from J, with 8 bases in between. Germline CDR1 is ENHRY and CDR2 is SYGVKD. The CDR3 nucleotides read TGTGCCATCAGTGTGGGGGGGACTGAAGCTTTCTTT. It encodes CAISVGGTEAFF.

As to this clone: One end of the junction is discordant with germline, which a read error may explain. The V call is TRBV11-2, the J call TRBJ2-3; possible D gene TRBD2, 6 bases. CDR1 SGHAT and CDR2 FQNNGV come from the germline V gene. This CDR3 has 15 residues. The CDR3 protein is CASSSLASRTDTEYF. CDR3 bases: TGTGCCAGCAGCTCCCTAGCGTCCCGCACAGATACGGAGTACTTT.

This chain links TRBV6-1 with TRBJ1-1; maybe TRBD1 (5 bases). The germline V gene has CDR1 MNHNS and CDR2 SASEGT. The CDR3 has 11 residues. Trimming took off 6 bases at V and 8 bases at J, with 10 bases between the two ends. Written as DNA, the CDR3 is TGTGCCAGCAGCCATGGGGGGGAAGCTTTCTTT. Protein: CASSHGGEAFF.

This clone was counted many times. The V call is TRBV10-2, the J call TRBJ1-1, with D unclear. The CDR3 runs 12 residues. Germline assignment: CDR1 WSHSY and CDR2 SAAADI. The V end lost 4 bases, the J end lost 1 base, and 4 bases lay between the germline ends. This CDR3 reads CASSGGNTEAFF. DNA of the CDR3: TGCGCCAGCAGTGGGGGGAACACTGAAGCTTTCTTT.

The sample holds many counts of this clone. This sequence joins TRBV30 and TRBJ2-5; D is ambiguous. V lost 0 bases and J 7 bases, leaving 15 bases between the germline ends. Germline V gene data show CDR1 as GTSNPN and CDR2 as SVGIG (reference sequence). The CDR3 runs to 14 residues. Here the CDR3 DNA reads TGTGCCTGGAGTGTACAGAGGCCCCCGGGGACCCAGTACTTC. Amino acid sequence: CAWSVQRPPGTQYF.

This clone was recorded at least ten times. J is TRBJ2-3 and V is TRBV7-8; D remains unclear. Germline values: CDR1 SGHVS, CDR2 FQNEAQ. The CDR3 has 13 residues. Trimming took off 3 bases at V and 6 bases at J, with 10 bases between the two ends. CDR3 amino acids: CASSLQAIDTQYF. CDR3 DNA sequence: TGTGCCAGCAGCTTGCAGGCTATCGATACGCAGTATTTT.

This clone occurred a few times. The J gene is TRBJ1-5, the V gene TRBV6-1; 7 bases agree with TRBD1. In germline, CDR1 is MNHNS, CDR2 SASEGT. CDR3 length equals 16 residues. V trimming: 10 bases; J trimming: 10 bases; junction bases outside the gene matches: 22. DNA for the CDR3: TGTGCCAACAGACACGGGGAGGGGGCTTCCTCGCTACCCCAGCATTTT. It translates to CANRHGEGASSLPQHF.

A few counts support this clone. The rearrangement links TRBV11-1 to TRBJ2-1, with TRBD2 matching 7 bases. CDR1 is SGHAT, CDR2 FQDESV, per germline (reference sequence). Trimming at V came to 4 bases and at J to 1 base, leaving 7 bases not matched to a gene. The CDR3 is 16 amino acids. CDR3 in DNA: TGTGCCAGCAGCTCGACTAGCCTTAGATCCTACAATGAGCAGTTCTTC. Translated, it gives CASSSTSLRSYNEQFF.

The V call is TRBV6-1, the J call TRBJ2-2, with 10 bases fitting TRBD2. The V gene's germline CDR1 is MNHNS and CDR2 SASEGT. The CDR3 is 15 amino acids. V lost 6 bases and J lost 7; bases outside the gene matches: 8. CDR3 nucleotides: TGTGCCAGCAGCTTGAGCGGGAGGGGGGACGGGGAGCTGTTTTTT. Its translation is CASSLSGRGDGELFF.

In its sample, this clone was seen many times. The DNA of the CDR3 is TGCAGTGCTACCTCCGGGGGGACAGATACGCAGTATTTT. Its translation: CSATSGGTDTQYF. The rearrangement uses TRBV20-1 and TRBJ2-3; TRBD2 matches 7 bases. From germline, CDR1 is DFQATT and CDR2 SNEGSKA (reference sequence). The CDR3 length is 13 residues. The junction had 4 bases not matched to a gene; V was cut back by 4 bases and J by 3 bases.

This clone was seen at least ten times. Written as DNA, the CDR3 is TGTGCCAGCAGCAAAGAGGGGGAGGAGACCCAGTACTTC. Encoded protein: CASSKEGEETQYF. The V gene is TRBV6-1, the J gene TRBJ2-5; possibly TRBD1 for D (6 bases). V dropped 6 bases and J dropped 5 bases, with 13 bases sitting between them. Germline-derived CDR1 and CDR2 are MNHNS and SASEGT. CDR3 size: 13 residues.

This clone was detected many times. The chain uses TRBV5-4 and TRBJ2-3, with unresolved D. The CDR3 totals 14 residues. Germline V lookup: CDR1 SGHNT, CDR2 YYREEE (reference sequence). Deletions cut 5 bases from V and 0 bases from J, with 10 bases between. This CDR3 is CASSLRTSTDTQYF. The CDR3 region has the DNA TGTGCCAGCAGTCTAAGGACGAGCACAGATACGCAGTATTTT.